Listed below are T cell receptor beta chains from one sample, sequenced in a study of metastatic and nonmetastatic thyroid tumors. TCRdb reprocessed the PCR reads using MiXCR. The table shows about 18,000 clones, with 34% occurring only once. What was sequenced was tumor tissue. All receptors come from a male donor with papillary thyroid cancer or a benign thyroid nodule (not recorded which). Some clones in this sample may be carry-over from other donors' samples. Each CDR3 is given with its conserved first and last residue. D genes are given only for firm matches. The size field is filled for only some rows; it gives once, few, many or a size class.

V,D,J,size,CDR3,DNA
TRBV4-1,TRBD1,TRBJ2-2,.,CASSQLTGAGELFF,TGCGCCAGCAGCCAACTTACAGGGGCCGGGGAGCTGTTTTTT
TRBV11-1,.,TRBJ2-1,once,CATSPGTGQGWYEQFF,TGTGCCACCAGCCCCGGGACTGGGCAGGGATGGTATGAGCAGTTCTTC
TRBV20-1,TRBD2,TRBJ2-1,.,CSASIAGGPSSYNEQFF,TGCAGTGCTAGTATAGCGGGAGGGCCTAGCTCCTACAATGAGCAGTTCTTC
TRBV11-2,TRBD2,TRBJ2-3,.,CASSPGLVGTDTQYF,TGTGCCAGCAGCCCAGGACTAGTCGGCACAGATACGCAGTATTTT
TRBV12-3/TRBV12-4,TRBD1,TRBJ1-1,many,CASSLAPPDRVGTEAFF,TGTGCCAGCAGTTTGGCTCCCCCTGACAGGGTGGGCACTGAAGCTTTCTTT
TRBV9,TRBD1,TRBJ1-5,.,CASSVEDRGFVQPQHF,TGTGCCAGCAGCGTAGAGGACAGGGGGTTTGTTCAGCCCCAGCATTTT
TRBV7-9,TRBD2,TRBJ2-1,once,CASSPGTSFNEQFF,TGTGCCAGCAGCCCCGGGACTAGCTTCAATGAGCAGTTCTTC
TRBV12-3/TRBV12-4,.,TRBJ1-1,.,CASTFRGRDTEAFF,TGTGCCAGCACCTTTCGCGGTAGAGACACTGAAGCTTTCTTT
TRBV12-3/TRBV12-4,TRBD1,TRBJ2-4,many,CASSRLPGQTKNIQYF,TGTGCCAGCAGTCGGCTACCGGGACAGACCAAAAACATTCAGTACTTC
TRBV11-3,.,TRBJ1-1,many,CASSLGGPNTEAFF,TGTGCCAGCAGCCTCGGGGGCCCGAACACTGAAGCTTTCTTT
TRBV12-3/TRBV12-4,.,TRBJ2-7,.,CASSARTAARHEQYF,TGTGCCAGCAGTGCCCGGACTGCCGCTCGACACGAGCAGTACTTC
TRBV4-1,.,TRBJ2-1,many,CASSQERWNEQFF,TGCGCCAGCAGCCAAGAAAGGTGGAATGAGCAGTTCTTC
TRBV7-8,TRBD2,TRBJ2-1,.,CASSEASGKNNEQFF,TGTGCCAGCAGCGAGGCTAGCGGGAAAAATAACGAGCAGTTCTTC
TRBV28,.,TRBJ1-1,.,CASIHRVGTEAFF,TGTGCCAGCATCCACAGGGTTGGAACTGAAGCTTTCTTT
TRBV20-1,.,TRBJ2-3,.,CSARVVGADTQYF,TGCAGTGCTAGAGTGGTCGGAGCAGATACGCAGTATTTT
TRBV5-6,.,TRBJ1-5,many,CASSRTPGPSSNQPQHF,TGTGCCAGCAGCCGAACCCCGGGACCGAGTAGCAATCAGCCCCAGCATTTT
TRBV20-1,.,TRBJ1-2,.,CSARDNPAGDDGYTF,TGCAGTGCTAGAGATAACCCAGCCGGGGATGATGGCTACACCTTC
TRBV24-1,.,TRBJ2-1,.,CATRGWSNEQFF,TGTGCCACCCGTGGGTGGAGTAATGAGCAGTTCTTC
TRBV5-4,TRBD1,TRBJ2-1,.,CASSLRYRGEYSYNEQFF,TGTGCCAGCAGCTTACGCTACAGGGGGGAATACTCCTACAATGAGCAGTTCTTC
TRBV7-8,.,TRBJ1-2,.,CASRFGLAGYTF,TGTGCCAGCCGCTTTGGGCTGGCAGGCTACACCTTC
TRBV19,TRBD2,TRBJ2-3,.,CASIRLGTSRSTDTQYF,TGTGCCAGTATTAGATTGGGGACTAGCAGAAGCACAGATACGCAGTATTTT
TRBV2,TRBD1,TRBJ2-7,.,CASSEAVTGGSYEQYF,TGTGCCAGCAGTGAAGCGGTAACAGGGGGCTCCTACGAGCAGTACTTC
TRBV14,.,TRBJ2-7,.,CASSQGVGRRYF,TGTGCCAGCAGCCAAGGGGTAGGTAGACGGTACTTC
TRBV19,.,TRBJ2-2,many,CASSSPRGVPGELFF,TGTGCCAGTAGTAGCCCCAGGGGAGTCCCCGGGGAGCTGTTTTTT
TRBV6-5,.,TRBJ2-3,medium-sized,CASSYVVAVVTDTQYF,TGTGCCAGCAGTTACGTGGTAGCGGTCGTCACAGATACGCAGTATTTT
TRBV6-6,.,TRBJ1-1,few,CASSYSGVGGTEAFF,TGTGCCAGCAGTTACTCCGGGGTGGGCGGCACTGAAGCTTTCTTT